These 8 T cell receptor beta chains were sequenced from one sample in a study of response to subunit inactivated influenza vaccine. Each CDR3 protein is one row after TCRdb ran MiXCR on the RT-PCR reads. The sample lists 550,000 to 800,000 distinct CDR3 sequences; around 14% were seen once. Sequencing was performed on PBMCs from blood, taken 11 to 12 days after vaccination. These TCRs come from a man aged 50-59 years who received an inactivated influenza vaccine.

Many counts were recorded for this clonotype. J is TRBJ2-1 and V is TRBV6-2 or TRBV6-3; D gene uncertain. Trimming took off 3 bases at V and 1 base at J, with 28 bases between the two ends. CDR1 MNHEY and CDR2 SVGEGT come from the germline V gene. There are 21 residues in the CDR3. CDR3 loop: CASSYDLGSVLSPPSYNEQFF. The DNA for the CDR3 is TGTGCCAGCAGTTATGATCTTGGGTCCGTTTTATCTCCTCCGTCCTACAATGAGCAGTTCTTC.

V is TRBV29-1 and J is TRBJ2-3; D gene uncertain. Per the germline V gene, CDR1 is SQVTM and CDR2 is ANQGSEA. This CDR3 region has 14 residues. V was trimmed by 3 bases and J by 0 bases, leaving 10 bases between them. The CDR3 region is CSVDKPASTDTQYF. In nucleotides, the CDR3 is TGCAGCGTTGATAAGCCAGCTAGCACAGATACGCAGTATTTT.

The chain joins TRBV7-3 to TRBJ2-7; D could derive from TRBD1 or TRBD2 (6 bases each). The V gene's germline CDR1 is SGHTA and CDR2 FQGTGA. The V and J ends lost 5 bases and 4 bases respectively, with 15 bases between them. The CDR3 has 14 amino acids. The CDR3 nucleotides read TGTGCCAGCAGCCCTTTCGGGGGCTTTTACGAGCAGTACTTC. It yields the protein CASSPFGGFYEQYF.

The table lists this clonotype with a few counts. The chain couples TRBV11-2 to TRBJ2-5, with TRBD2 as a possible D gene (5 bases). CDR3 size: 13 residues. Germline CDR1 and CDR2: SGHAT and FQNNGV. V was shortened by 5 bases and J by 5 bases, with 12 bases between the two germline ends. The CDR3 DNA sequence: TGTGCCAGCAGCCTTGAGGGCCCGGAGACCCAGTACTTC. The encoded protein is CASSLEGPETQYF.

The rearrangement links TRBV2 to TRBJ2-4; 7 bases line up with TRBD1. V was pared by 0 bases and J by 4 bases, with 6 bases of the junction left unmatched. The CDR3 is 16 amino acids. The germline gives CDR1 SNHLY, CDR2 FYNNEI. The CDR3 spells CASSEARGGPKNIQYF. The CDR3 DNA is TGTGCCAGCAGTGAAGCAAGAGGGGGCCCTAAAAACATTCAGTACTTC.

The chain recombines TRBV7-9 with TRBJ2-2, with 9 bases matching TRBD1. From germline, CDR1 is SEHNR and CDR2 FQNEAQ (reference sequence). This CDR3 spans 16 amino acids. V was clipped by 1 base and J by 0 bases; unmatched bases: 0. The CDR3 loop is CASSLGQGANTGELFF. In nucleotides, the CDR3 is TGTGCCAGCAGCTTAGGACAGGGGGCGAACACCGGGGAGCTGTTTTTT.

This clonotype occurred a few times. This chain uses TRBV6-5 with TRBJ1-5, with D perhaps matching TRBD1 (5 bases). In germline, CDR1 is MNHEY, CDR2 SVGAGI. V was shortened by 2 bases and J by 0 bases, with 8 bases between the two germline ends. The CDR3 runs 15 residues. The CDR3 is CASSYQGASNQPQHF. Written as DNA, the CDR3 is TGTGCCAGCAGTTACCAAGGGGCTAGCAATCAGCCCCAGCATTTT.

This clonotype showed up just a few times. This rearrangement joins TRBV6-2 or TRBV6-3 to TRBJ1-1, with unresolved D. V lost 6 bases and J lost 0, with 11 bases in between. The CDR3 spans 14 residues. Germline values: CDR1 MNHEY, CDR2 SVGEGT. CDR3 region: CASRNRRMNTEAFF. The CDR3 DNA is TGTGCCAGCAGGAATAGGAGAATGAACACTGAAGCTTTCTTT.